This entry features one T cell receptor (beta chain) sequence. The data stem from a study of blood T cell repertoires in COVID-19. At the level of the study: The United States, Italy and Spain were the sources of the acute and convalescent COVID-19 samples. PBMCs, B-cell-depleted T cells, or T cells were the source of the cDNA or gDNA that made up the material.

Original processing notes: Estimation of nucleated cell counts relied on the amplification of reference gene primers. Clones were sequenced by immunoSEQ multiplex PCR, and TCRdb holds only the in-frame ones, with some missing. The V and J calls and the clone size are those of that table, but D and trimming were determined from the DNA. The repertoire holds about 40,000 clones, with about 86% as singletons. This CDR3 contains 16 residues. The germline V and J ends were trimmed by 2 bases and 0 bases, with 12 bases remaining between them. Germline V gene sequence: CDR1 LGHDT, CDR2 YNNKEL (reference sequence).

The source of this sequence is a woman aged 60-70 years with acute or convalescent COVID-19. This chain connects TRBV3-1 (or the pseudogene TRBV3-2) to TRBJ2-3; no reliable D call. Sequenced input: peripheral blood. CDR3 in amino acids: CASSQSLAASTDTQYF. The CDR3 DNA follows: TGTGCCAGCAGCCAAAGTTTAGCAGCTAGCACAGATACGCAGTATTTT.